The 19 T cell receptor beta chains presented below share a single source sample, sequenced in a study of cytomegalovirus exposure and HLA in healthy donors. The PCR was carried out with 60 Vbeta primers and 13 Jbeta primers. The assay was immunoSEQ multiplex PCR, and TCRdb's table has in-frame clones only and misses some. The sample gives nearly 300,000 clones, roughly 85% of which show up once; almost 4% is in the top ten. Sequencing used PBMCs. The source is a man in his forties or fifties in good health and CMV-seropositive.

V and J are TRBV6-5 and TRBJ1-3; D gene unclear. Trimming shortened V by 0 bases and J by 2 bases, and 8 bases separated the two germline ends. Germline V gene lookup returns CDR1 MNHEY and CDR2 SVGAGI. The CDR3 totals 15 residues. Here the CDR3 reads CASSYSLPAGNTIYF. Written as DNA, the CDR3 is TGTGCCAGCAGTTACTCATTGCCAGCTGGAAACACCATATATTTT.

Remarks on this clone: The same CDR3 arises from other DNA sequences in this sample as well. This sequence joins TRBV27 and TRBJ2-3; unclear D gene. V dropped 3 bases and J dropped 1 base, with 5 bases sitting between them. Germline CDR1 is MNHEY and CDR2 is SMNVEV (reference sequence). This CDR3 region has 13 residues. This chain's CDR3 is CASSFSGTDTQYF. The CDR3 DNA follows: TGTGCCAGCAGTTTCTCGGGCACAGATACGCAGTATTTT.

The V and J genes are TRBV5-1 and TRBJ1-5; 7 nucleotides line up with TRBD1. CDR1 is SGHRS and CDR2 is YFSETQ in the germline V gene. This CDR3 contains 15 residues. V shed 4 bases, J shed 0 bases, and the junction held 4 bases outside the gene matches. CDR3 in amino acids: CASSPGTDSNQPQHF. The CDR3 DNA is TGCGCCAGCAGCCCCGGGACAGATAGCAATCAGCCCCAGCATTTT.

The chain has TRBV2 and TRBJ2-3, with TRBD2 as a possible D gene (5 bases). There are 11 residues in the CDR3. CDR1 and CDR2 from the germline V gene are SNHLY and FYNNEI. DNA of the CDR3: TGTGCAGGGAGCTTCACAGATACGCAGTATTTT. Translating it yields CAGSFTDTQYF.

This clone came up a few times. The rearrangement joins TRBV7-9 to TRBJ1-1; perhaps TRBD1 as D (5 bases). Trimming cost V 3 bases and J 9 bases, with 17 bases left between them. The germline CDR1 and CDR2 sequences are SEHNR and FQNEAQ (reference sequence). This CDR3 is 14 amino acids long. This chain's CDR3 is CASSLRGDGGKAFF. CDR3 bases: TGTGCCAGCAGCTTGCGAGGGGACGGGGGAAAAGCTTTCTTT. Combining the CDR3 with reference TRBV7-9 and TRBJ1-1 gives the whole variable domain DTGVSQNPRHKITKRGQNVTFRCDPISEHNRLYWYRQTLGQGPEFLTYFQNEAQLEKSRLLSDRFSAERPKGSFSTLEIQRTEQGDSAMYLCASSLRGDGGKAFFGQGTRLTVV.

The CDR3 here is CAWETGENTEAFF. DNA for the CDR3: TGTGCCTGGGAAACAGGGGAGAACACTGAAGCTTTCTTT. The V and J genes are TRBV30 and TRBJ1-1; TRBD1 matches 7 bases. Germline-derived CDR1 and CDR2 are GTSNPN and SVGIG (reference sequence). V shed 5 bases, J shed 1 base, and the junction held 4 bases outside the gene matches. The CDR3 is 13 amino acids.

This rearrangement joins TRBV6-5 to TRBJ2-7, with D tentatively TRBD1 (5 bases). Germline CDR1 and CDR2: MNHEY and SVGAGI. V was shortened by 0 bases and J by 2 bases, with 14 bases between the two germline ends. The CDR3 runs to 16 residues. Here the CDR3 DNA reads TGTGCCAGCAGTTACTCGACAGCCCAGGCCACCTACGAGCAGTACTTC. Translating gives CASSYSTAQATYEQYF.

The CDR3 sequence: CASSLGSGSDTQYF. CDR3 bases: TGTGCCAGCAGCTTGGGTTCGGGGTCAGATACGCAGTATTTT. The chain has TRBV5-4 and TRBJ2-3, with D perhaps TRBD2 (5 bases). Germline CDR1 is SGHNT and CDR2 is YYREEE (reference sequence). The germline V and J ends were trimmed by 0 bases and 4 bases, with 9 bases remaining between them. The CDR3 runs to 14 residues.

On this clone itself: One end of the junction varies from germline; a read error may be responsible. This chain joins TRBV7-7 and TRBJ2-2, with D unresolved. This CDR3 contains 12 residues. The V gene's germline CDR1 is SSHAT and CDR2 FNYEAQ (reference sequence). The CDR3 bases are TGTGCTAGCACCCCGGACACCGGGGAGCTGTTTTTT. Translation: CASTPDTGELFF.

The V gene is TRBV7-9, the J gene TRBJ2-7; D possibly corresponds to TRBD2 (6 bases). V gave up 0 bases and J gave up 1 base, with 13 bases separating them. The CDR3 totals 16 residues. Germline CDR1 and CDR2: SEHNR and FQNEAQ (reference sequence). CDR3 DNA: TGTGCCAGCAGCTTAGCGGAGGGCCAGAGGTCCTACGAGCAGTACTTC. Its translation is CASSLAEGQRSYEQYF.

This rearrangement joins TRBV11-2 to TRBJ1-2; 9 bases fit TRBD1. The CDR3 spans 16 residues. Germline V lookup: CDR1 SGHAT, CDR2 FQNNGV. The J segment lost 0 bases and the V segment lost 5 bases, leaving 7 bases of the junction unmatched. In DNA, the CDR3 is TGTGCCAGCAGCCTGACAGGGGGGGGTTCTAACTATGGCTACACCTTC. As protein: CASSLTGGGSNYGYTF.

The chain has TRBV2 and TRBJ2-7; 11 nucleotides align to TRBD1. The V gene's germline CDR1 is SNHLY and CDR2 FYNNEI. V lost 8 bases, J lost 2 bases, and 2 bases stayed unmatched. The CDR3 sequence is 13 residues long. In DNA, the CDR3 is TGTGCCAGCCGGACAGGGGGCACCTACGAGCAGTACTTC. Translated: CASRTGGTYEQYF.

This clone was observed a handful of times. The chain employs TRBV19 and TRBJ1-5, with TRBD1 as a possible D gene (5 bases). Per germline, CDR1 LNHDA and CDR2 SQIVND (reference sequence). V dropped 2 bases and J dropped 7 bases, with 12 bases sitting between them. The CDR3 extends over 14 amino acids. Here the CDR3 reads CASSITSQGQPQHF. CDR3 DNA sequence: TGTGCCAGTAGTATAACCTCTCAGGGACAGCCCCAGCATTTT.

This clone was counted a single time. The V call is TRBV7-9, the J call TRBJ2-7; 9 positions agree with TRBD1. This CDR3 contains 16 residues. J gave up 5 bases and V 0 bases, and 8 bases lay outside the gene matches. From germline, CDR1 is SEHNR and CDR2 FQNEAQ (reference sequence). DNA for the CDR3: TGTGCCAGCAGCTTAGCTAGGGGACAGGGAACGGACGAGCAGTACTTC. Encoded protein: CASSLARGQGTDEQYF.

The chain has TRBV29-1 and TRBJ1-2; 7 bases are shared with TRBD1. The ends lost 7 bases at V and 4 bases at J; junction bases unmatched: 3. This CDR3 has 11 amino acids. Looked up from germline, CDR1 is SQVTM and CDR2 is ANQGSEA. DNA of the CDR3: TGCAGCGGGACAGGTCCCTATGGCTACACCTTC. Protein sequence: CSGTGPYGYTF.

The V gene is TRBV6-5, the J gene TRBJ2-4; D perhaps matches TRBD1 (5 bases). This CDR3 has 14 residues. Germline lookup yields CDR1 MNHEY and CDR2 SVGAGI. CDR3 nucleotide sequence: TGTGCTCGCATAGGGGCAGGGGCCAAAAACATTCAGTACTTC. Encoded protein: CARIGAGAKNIQYF.

V usage is TRBV5-1 and J usage is TRBJ2-5; TRBD1 matches 8 bases. Germline CDR1 and CDR2: SGHRS and YFSETQ. The junction had 6 bases not matched to a gene; V was cut back by 0 bases and J by 5 bases. CDR3 length: 15 residues. CDR3 loop: CASSLVQGARETQYF. Here the CDR3 DNA reads TGCGCCAGCAGCTTGGTTCAGGGGGCGCGGGAGACCCAGTACTTC.

The chain links TRBV18 to TRBJ1-6; no definite D call. Germline V CDR1 and CDR2: KGHSH, LQKENI. V lost 3 bases and J 0 bases, leaving 15 bases between the germline ends. The CDR3 is 18 residues long. Here the CDR3 DNA reads TGTGCCAGCTCACCCCCTTTACAAGAAAGCTCCTATAATTCACCCCTCCACTTT. This translates into CASSPPLQESSYNSPLHF.

This chain joins TRBV7-9 and TRBJ2-5; 9 nucleotides line up with TRBD2. In germline, CDR1 is SEHNR, CDR2 FQNEAQ (reference sequence). This CDR3 is 17 amino acids long. With V trimmed by 5 bases and J by 4 bases, 14 bases remained unmatched. CDR3 coding DNA: TGTGCCAGCAGCACTAGAGGTGTAGCGGGAGTCGGAGAGACCCAGTACTTC. It yields the protein CASSTRGVAGVGETQYF.